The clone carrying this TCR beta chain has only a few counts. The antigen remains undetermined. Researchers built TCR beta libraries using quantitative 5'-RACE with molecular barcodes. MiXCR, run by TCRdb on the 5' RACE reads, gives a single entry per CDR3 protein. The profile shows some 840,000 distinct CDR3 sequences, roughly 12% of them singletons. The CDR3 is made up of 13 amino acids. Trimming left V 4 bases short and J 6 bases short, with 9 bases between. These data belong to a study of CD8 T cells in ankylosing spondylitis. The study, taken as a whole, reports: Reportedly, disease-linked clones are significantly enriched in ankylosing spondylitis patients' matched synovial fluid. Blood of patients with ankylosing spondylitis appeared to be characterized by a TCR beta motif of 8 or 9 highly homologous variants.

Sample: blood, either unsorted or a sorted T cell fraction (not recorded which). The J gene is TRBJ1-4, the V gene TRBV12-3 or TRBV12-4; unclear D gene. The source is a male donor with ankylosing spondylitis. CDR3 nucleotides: TGTGCCAGCAGTTCGGGTTACGATGAAAAACTGTTTTTT. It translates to CASSSGYDEKLFF.